The clone carrying this T cell receptor (beta chain) turned up a few times. The data originate from a study of blood T cells in healthy people across ages. Researchers isolated at least 6 million PBMCs per sample. Then a second PCR, running roughly 6 to 11 cycles, was carried out with a sample-barcoded 5' primer and a J-beta primer mix. TCRdb recomputed calls from the 5' RACE reads with MiXCR, one row per CDR3 protein. This table holds hundreds of thousands of distinct CDR3 sequences, over 40% found once. This CDR3 has 16 amino acids. Trimming took off 0 bases at V and 2 bases at J, with 13 bases between the two ends. Germline lookup yields CDR1 SGHTA and CDR2 FQGNSA.

Sequencing was done on a sample of blood. The receptor was isolated from a man aged 80 or over in good health. This chain uses TRBV7-2 with TRBJ2-5; TRBD1 is a possible D gene (6 bases). CDR3 protein: CASSLAGAFIQETQYF. CDR3 nucleotide sequence: TGTGCCAGCAGCTTAGCGGGGGCCTTTATTCAAGAGACCCAGTACTTC.